One sample yielded the 21 T cell receptor beta chains listed below, sequenced in a study of blood T cell repertoires in COVID-19 (dated by TCRdb to about 2020). Receptor amplification or capture employed the immunoSEQ multiplex PCR assay. Here the immuneACCESS table is served through TCRdb, limited to in-frame sequences with V and J called. Missing clones are a known gap in these copies; in checked studies unresolved V genes cover under half, and the rest lacks a known reason. The sample yields roughly 70,000 clones; approximately 89% were counted once. The ten largest clones add up to more than 8% of the sample. Sequenced input: peripheral blood. Receptors were obtained from a human donor in a cohort sampled during active COVID-19.

The genes are TRBV11-2 and TRBJ2-7, with 9 bases matching TRBD1. With V trimmed by 3 bases and J by 4 bases, 7 bases remained unmatched. Germline V lookup: CDR1 SGHAT, CDR2 FQNNGV. The CDR3 contains 15 residues. The CDR3 bases are TGTGCCAGCAGCTTCGGGCAGGGACAGGGTTACGAGCAGTACTTC. This translates into CASSFGQGQGYEQYF.

The chain uses TRBV20-1 and TRBJ1-6; no clear D gene. The CDR3 runs to 9 residues. Trimming left V 6 bases short and J 13 bases short, with 7 bases between. CDR1 is DFQATT and CDR2 is SNEGSKA in the germline V gene (reference sequence). CDR3 DNA: TGCAGTGCCTCTGTGCCCCTCCACTTT. It yields the protein CSASVPLHF.

This clone was seen a handful of times. The chain recombines TRBV4-1 with TRBJ1-5, with D tentatively TRBD1 (5 bases). Deletions cut 0 bases from V and 1 base from J, with 7 bases between. Per germline, CDR1 MGHRA and CDR2 YSYEKL. The CDR3 sequence is 15 residues long. The CDR3, as DNA: TGCGCCAGCAGCCAAGACAGGGTAAGCAATCAGCCCCAGCATTTT. Its translation is CASSQDRVSNQPQHF.

About this clone: A junction end diverges from the germline sequence, so it may reflect a read error. This chain joins TRBV19 and TRBJ1-2, with 8 bases identical to TRBD1. The CDR3 totals 11 residues. Germline assignment: CDR1 LNHDA and CDR2 SQIVND (reference sequence). The CDR3 DNA is TGTGCCAGTAGTATACAGGGGGCGATGGCCTTC. Its translation is CASSIQGAMAF.

The CDR3 nucleotides are TGTGCCAGCAGCGGGCCAGACAGATCCTACGAGCAGTACTTC. Its translation: CASSGPDRSYEQYF. The chain uses TRBV13 and TRBJ2-7; the D gene is possibly TRBD1 (5 bases). The CDR3 runs 14 residues. Germline CDR1 PRHDT, CDR2 FYEKMQ (reference sequence). V was trimmed by 5 bases and J by 1 base, leaving 12 bases between them.

The chain is built from TRBV4-3 and TRBJ2-7; 9 bases match TRBD1. The CDR3 length is 15 residues. V lost 4 bases and J lost 2; bases outside the gene matches: 6. Germline V gene data show CDR1 as LGHNA and CDR2 as YSLEER. The DNA for the CDR3 is TGCGCCAGCAGCCCTTCGACAGGGGGGCCCTACGAGCAGTACTTC. Encoded protein: CASSPSTGGPYEQYF.

This clone appeared once. The V and J genes are TRBV2 and TRBJ2-7; tentatively, D is TRBD1 (5 bases). This CDR3 contains 16 residues. The ends were cut back, 5 bases at V and 2 bases at J, with 19 bases in the middle. Germline V CDR1 and CDR2: SNHLY, FYNNEI. The CDR3 nucleotides are TGTGCCAGCAGTACAACAGGAGATCCCTTTACCTACGAGCAGTACTTC. It is translated as CASSTTGDPFTYEQYF.

This clone qualifies as medium-sized. The chain couples TRBV5-1 to TRBJ1-4; D gene unclear. Germline lookup yields CDR1 SGHRS and CDR2 YFSETQ. Trimming took off 0 bases at V and 8 bases at J, with 17 bases between the two ends. This CDR3 contains 16 residues. The CDR3, as DNA: TGCGCCAGCAGCTTGGGCTTCGGGGAATTGGGAGAAAAACTGTTTTTT. Protein: CASSLGFGELGEKLFF.

This clone turned up a few times. This chain uses TRBV10-1 with TRBJ1-6; D remains ambiguous. The CDR3 covers 13 residues. Deletions cut 0 bases from V and 6 bases from J, with 3 bases between. Germline CDR1 is WNHNN and CDR2 is SYGVQD (reference sequence). In nucleotides, the CDR3 is TGCGCCAGCAGTGAGTCGGCTAATTCACCCCTCCACTTT. Translating it yields CASSESANSPLHF.

The chain recombines TRBV2 with TRBJ1-2; D is perhaps TRBD1 (5 bases). Germline V gene sequence: CDR1 SNHLY, CDR2 FYNNEI. V was shortened by 4 bases and J by 2 bases, with 14 bases between the two germline ends. The CDR3 contains 15 residues. The CDR3 nucleotides read TGTGCCAGCAGTGCCGGGCGACAGCCAAACTATGGCTACACCTTC. Its translation: CASSAGRQPNYGYTF. The full variable domain, completed using reference TRBV2 and TRBJ1-2, is EPEVTQTPSHQVTQMGQEVILRCVPISNHLYFYWYRQILGQKVEFLVSFYNNEISEKSEIFDDQFSVERPDGSNFTLKIRSTKLEDSAMYFCASSAGRQPNYGYTFGSGTRLTVV.

The V and J genes are TRBV4-3 and TRBJ1-2, with 12 bases matching TRBD1. Trimming took 3 bases from V and 4 from J; bases not matched to a gene: 3. Per germline, CDR1 LGHNA and CDR2 YSLEER. This CDR3 spans 15 amino acids. CDR3 coding DNA: TGCGCCAGCAGCCAGGGACAGGGGGCAAGCTATGGCTACACCTTC. Translation gives CASSQGQGASYGYTF.

V gene TRBV4-1 combines with J gene TRBJ2-7; D unclear. Per the germline V gene, CDR1 is MGHRA and CDR2 is YSYEKL. Trimming removed 0 bases from V and 2 bases from J, with 5 bases in between. This CDR3 has 13 amino acids. The CDR3 DNA reads TGCGCCAGCAGCCAAGATGGGCCCTACGAGCAGTACTTC. Translating it yields CASSQDGPYEQYF.

J is TRBJ2-7 and V is TRBV7-2; tentative D call: TRBD2 (5 bases). Trimming left V 1 base short and J 11 bases short, with 21 bases between. The germline V gene has CDR1 SGHTA and CDR2 FQGNSA. The CDR3 consists of 15 residues. The CDR3 DNA sequence: TGTGCCAGCAGCTTAGGAGCGGAGGCCGATGAGAGGGAGTACTTC. Its translation: CASSLGAEADEREYF.

The chain uses TRBV9 and TRBJ2-7, with TRBD2 identical over 10 bases. Germline V gene sequence: CDR1 SGDLS, CDR2 YYNGEE. Trimming took 2 bases from V and 3 from J; bases not matched to a gene: 5. The CDR3 runs 15 residues. The CDR3 sequence is CASSVGTSVLYEQYF. The DNA of the CDR3 is TGTGCCAGCAGCGTTGGGACTAGCGTCCTCTACGAGCAGTACTTC.

V gene TRBV11-2 combines with J gene TRBJ2-5; D might be TRBD1 (5 bases). V lost 2 bases and J lost 2, with 12 bases in between. The CDR3 covers 15 residues. In germline, CDR1 is SGHAT, CDR2 FQNNGV. This CDR3 is CASSLSWGRQETQYF. CDR3 DNA: TGTGCCAGCAGCTTAAGCTGGGGCAGGCAAGAGACCCAGTACTTC.

This chain joins TRBV7-3 and TRBJ1-1, with 7 bases lining up with TRBD1. Per germline, CDR1 SGHTA and CDR2 FQGTGA. This CDR3 has 17 amino acids. After removal of 3 bases from V and 2 bases from J, the junction contained 12 bases not matched to a gene. The CDR3 here is CASSFPSPTGPNTEAFF. In nucleotides, the CDR3 is TGTGCCAGCAGCTTCCCCAGCCCGACAGGGCCTAACACTGAAGCTTTCTTT.

The chain couples TRBV2 to TRBJ1-5, with TRBD1 identical over 9 bases. This CDR3 is 13 amino acids long. CDR1 SNHLY and CDR2 FYNNEI come from the germline V gene. The J segment lost 5 bases and the V segment lost 8 bases, leaving 4 bases of the junction unmatched. This CDR3 is CASGQGKYQPQHF. The CDR3 DNA reads as TGTGCCAGCGGACAGGGGAAGTATCAGCCCCAGCATTTT.

The rearrangement uses TRBV9 and TRBJ2-7; 8 bases are a match to TRBD2. Per germline, CDR1 SGDLS and CDR2 YYNGEE. The CDR3 consists of 15 residues. The junction had 3 bases not matched to a gene; V was cut back by 0 bases and J by 1 base. CDR3 residues: CASSVGTSGSYEQYF. CDR3 coding DNA: TGTGCCAGCAGCGTAGGAACTAGCGGTTCCTACGAGCAGTACTTC.

This clone was detected a few times. The gene calls are TRBV30 and TRBJ2-7; possibly TRBD2 for D (6 bases). Germline CDR1 is GTSNPN and CDR2 is SVGIG (reference sequence). Between the trimmed V and J ends, which lost 1 base and 2 bases, there was a span of 15 bases. This CDR3 comprises 15 residues. CDR3 in amino acids: CAWSGWEAGTYEQYF. CDR3 DNA sequence: TGTGCCTGGAGTGGCTGGGAAGCGGGCACCTACGAGCAGTACTTC.

The rearrangement uses TRBV28 and TRBJ2-7; D remains unclear. V was shortened by 3 bases and J by 5 bases, with 2 bases between the two germline ends. The germline gives CDR1 MDHEN, CDR2 SYDVKM. The CDR3 covers 10 residues. CDR3 residues: CASSFNEQYF. CDR3 DNA sequence: TGTGCCAGCAGTTTTAACGAGCAGTACTTC.

V usage is TRBV12-3 or TRBV12-4 and J usage is TRBJ2-7; D gene ambiguous. V was cut by 1 base and J by 1 base, with 5 bases left in between. The CDR3 totals 13 residues. The CDR3 DNA reads TGTGCCAGCAGTTTAGAACTATCCTACGAGCAGTACTTC. Its translation is CASSLELSYEQYF.